These T cell receptor beta chains were read from a single sample in a study of PD-1 blockade in classical Hodgkin lymphoma. The table came from immunoSEQ multiplex PCR; TCRdb's copy has only in-frame clones and leaves some out. Of 84,000 or so clones listed, around 90% were seen once; the top ten hold approximately 2.5%. The sample in question was peripheral blood mononuclear cells (PBMCs), obtained before the second cycle of nivolumab. Source of these receptors: a human donor with classical Hodgkin lymphoma. CDR3s include the opening cysteine and the closing phenylalanine or tryptophan. Expanded clones get a size class; other rows say once, few or many, or leave the size out.

NA,TRBJ2-2,TRBV5-6,CASSLSGRRTGELFF
NA,TRBJ2-2,TRBV10-2,CASSAVQGANTGELFF
once,TRBJ2-3,TRBV18,CASSPRPATDTQYF
NA,TRBJ2-7,TRBV6-6,CASSSQGQGTYEQYF
few,TRBJ1-1,TRBV14,CASSQVTGTYYTEAFF
NA,TRBJ2-5,TRBV7-9,CASSRRLIETQYF
NA,TRBJ1-2,TRBV6-4,CASSAITGQGNYGYTF
NA,TRBJ2-7,TRBV10-3,CAISEGQSGGEQYF
NA,TRBJ2-1,TRBV19,CASSGGAGGHSYNEQFF
NA,TRBJ2-7,TRBV9,CASSAFDIGGEQYF
NA,TRBJ2-1,TRBV7-2,CASSLYYNEQFF
NA,TRBJ1-2,TRBV18,CASSFAGTGEDYGYTF
NA,TRBJ1-1,TRBV7-2,CASSLGGGSAEAFF
NA,TRBJ1-3,TRBV5-4,CASSMGGNTIYF
NA,TRBJ1-1,TRBV30,CAWSVRKPLNTEAFF
once,TRBJ2-4,TRBV18,CASSPSLDRAVDIQYF
NA,TRBJ1-2,TRBV5-4,CASRFGPAASYGYTF
NA,TRBJ2-1,TRBV29-1,CSVAGLANEQFF
NA,TRBJ2-3,TRBV5-6,CASSFGGTDTQYF
NA,TRBJ2-3,TRBV11-2,CASSSHNRRLVGDTQYF
NA,TRBJ2-2,TRBV27,CASSSQGTGELFF
NA,TRBJ1-1,TRBV7-3,CASSRPGGEAFF
NA,TRBJ2-2,TRBV28,CASSLYTSAGGRTGELFF
NA,TRBJ2-1,TRBV5-1,CASSFAASAPNEQFF
NA,TRBJ2-7,TRBV27,CASISPGSYEQYF
NA,TRBJ1-5,TRBV6-6,CASSRTDSNQPQHF